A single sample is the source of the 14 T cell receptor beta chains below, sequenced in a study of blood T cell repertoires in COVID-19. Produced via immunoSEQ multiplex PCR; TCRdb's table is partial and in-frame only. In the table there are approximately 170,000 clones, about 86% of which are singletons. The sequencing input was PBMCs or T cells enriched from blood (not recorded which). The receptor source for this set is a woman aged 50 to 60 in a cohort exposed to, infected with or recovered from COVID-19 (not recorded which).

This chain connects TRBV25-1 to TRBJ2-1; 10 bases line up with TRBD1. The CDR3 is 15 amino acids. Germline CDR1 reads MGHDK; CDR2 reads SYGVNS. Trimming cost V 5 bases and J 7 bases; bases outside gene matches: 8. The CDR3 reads CASSPTGGFGNEQFF. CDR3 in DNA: TGTGCCAGCAGTCCGACAGGGGGCTTTGGAAATGAGCAGTTCTTC.

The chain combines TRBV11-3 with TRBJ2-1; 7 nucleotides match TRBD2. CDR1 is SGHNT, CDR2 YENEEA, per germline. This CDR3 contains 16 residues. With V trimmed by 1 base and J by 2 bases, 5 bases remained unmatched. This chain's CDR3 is CASSLAWGGTYNEQFF. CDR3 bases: TGTGCCAGCAGCTTAGCTTGGGGGGGAACCTACAATGAGCAGTTCTTC.

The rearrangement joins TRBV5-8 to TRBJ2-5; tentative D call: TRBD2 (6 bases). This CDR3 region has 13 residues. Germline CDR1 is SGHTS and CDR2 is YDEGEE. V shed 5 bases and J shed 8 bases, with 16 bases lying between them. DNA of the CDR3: TGTGCCAGCAGGAGATCTCCGGGGGTTACCCAGTACTTC. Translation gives CASRRSPGVTQYF. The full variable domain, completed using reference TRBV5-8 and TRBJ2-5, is EAGVTQSPTHLIKTRGQQATLRCSPISGHTSVYWYQQALGLGLQFLLWYDEGEERNRGNFPPRFSGRQFPNYSSELNVNALELEDSALYLCASRRSPGVTQYFGPGTRLLVL.

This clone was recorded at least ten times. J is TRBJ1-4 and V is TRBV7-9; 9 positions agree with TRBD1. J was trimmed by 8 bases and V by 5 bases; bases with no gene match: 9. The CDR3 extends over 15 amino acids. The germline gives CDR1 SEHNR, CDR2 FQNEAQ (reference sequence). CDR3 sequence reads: CASSPGQGINEKLFF. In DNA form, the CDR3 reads TGTGCCAGCAGCCCCGGACAGGGGATAAACGAAAAACTGTTTTTT.

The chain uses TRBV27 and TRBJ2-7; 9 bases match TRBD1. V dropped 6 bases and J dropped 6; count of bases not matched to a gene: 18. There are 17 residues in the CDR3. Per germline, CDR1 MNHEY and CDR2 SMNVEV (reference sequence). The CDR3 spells CASSRVSSGTGLSEQYF. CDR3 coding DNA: TGTGCCAGCAGCCGCGTATCTTCCGGGACAGGGTTGAGCGAGCAGTACTTC.

The CDR3 region is CSVRGWSSPGLAGVGEQFF. Written as DNA, the CDR3 is TGCAGCGTAAGGGGCTGGTCCTCTCCGGGACTAGCGGGAGTCGGGGAGCAGTTCTTC. The genes are TRBV29-1 and TRBJ2-1, with 14 nucleotides matching TRBD2. The ends lost 6 bases at V and 10 bases at J; junction bases unmatched: 23. The CDR3 totals 19 residues. Germline V CDR1 and CDR2: SQVTM, ANQGSEA.

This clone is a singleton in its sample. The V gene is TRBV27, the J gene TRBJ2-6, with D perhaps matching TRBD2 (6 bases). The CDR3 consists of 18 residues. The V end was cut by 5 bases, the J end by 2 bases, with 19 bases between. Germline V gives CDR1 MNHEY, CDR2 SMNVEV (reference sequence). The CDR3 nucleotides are TGTGCCAGCAGTCTCAATTTAGGTTGGGGGGCTGGGGCCAACGTCCTGACTTTC. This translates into CASSLNLGWGAGANVLTF.

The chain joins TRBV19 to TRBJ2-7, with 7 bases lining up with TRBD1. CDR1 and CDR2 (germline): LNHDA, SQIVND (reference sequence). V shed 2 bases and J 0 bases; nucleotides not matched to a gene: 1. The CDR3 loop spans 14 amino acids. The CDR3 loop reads CASSIRDSSYEQYF. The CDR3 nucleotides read TGTGCCAGTAGTATAAGGGACAGCTCCTACGAGCAGTACTTC. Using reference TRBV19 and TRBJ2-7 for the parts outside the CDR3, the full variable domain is DGGITQSPKYLFRKEGQNVTLSCEQNLNHDAMYWYRQDPGQGLRLIYYSQIVNDFQKGDIAEGYSVSREKKESFPLTVTSAQKNPTAFYLCASSIRDSSYEQYFGPGTRLTVT.

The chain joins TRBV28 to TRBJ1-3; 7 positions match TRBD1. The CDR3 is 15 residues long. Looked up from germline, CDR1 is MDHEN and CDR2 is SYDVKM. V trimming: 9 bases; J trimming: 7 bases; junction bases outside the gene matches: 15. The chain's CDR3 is CAREGDRTGKNTIYF. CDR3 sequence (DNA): TGTGCCAGGGAGGGGGACCGGACAGGAAAGAACACCATATATTTT. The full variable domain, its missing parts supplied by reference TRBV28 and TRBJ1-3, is DVKVTQSSRYLVKRTGEKVFLECVQDMDHENMFWYRQDPGLGLRLIYFSYDVKMKEKGDIPEGYSVSREKKERFSLILESASTNQTSMYLCAREGDRTGKNTIYFGEGSWLTVV.

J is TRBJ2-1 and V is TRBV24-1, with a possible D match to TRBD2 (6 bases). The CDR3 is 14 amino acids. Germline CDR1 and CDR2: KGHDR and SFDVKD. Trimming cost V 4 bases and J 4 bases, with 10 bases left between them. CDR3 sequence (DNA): TGTGCCACCAGTGAAGGGAGGACGTACAATGAGCAGTTCTTC. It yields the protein CATSEGRTYNEQFF.

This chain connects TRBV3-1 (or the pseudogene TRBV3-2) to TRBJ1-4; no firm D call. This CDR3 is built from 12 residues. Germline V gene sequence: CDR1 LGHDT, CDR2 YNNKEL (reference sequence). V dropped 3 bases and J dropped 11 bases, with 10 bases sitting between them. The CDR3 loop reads CASSHGGGKLFF. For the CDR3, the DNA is TGTGCCAGCAGCCACGGCGGCGGTAAACTGTTTTTT.

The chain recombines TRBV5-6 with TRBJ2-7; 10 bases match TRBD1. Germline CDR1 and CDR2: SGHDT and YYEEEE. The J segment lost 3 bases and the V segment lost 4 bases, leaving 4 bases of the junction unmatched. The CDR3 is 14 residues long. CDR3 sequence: CASSPGTGDYEQYF. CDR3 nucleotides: TGTGCCAGCAGCCCTGGGACAGGGGACTACGAGCAGTACTTC.

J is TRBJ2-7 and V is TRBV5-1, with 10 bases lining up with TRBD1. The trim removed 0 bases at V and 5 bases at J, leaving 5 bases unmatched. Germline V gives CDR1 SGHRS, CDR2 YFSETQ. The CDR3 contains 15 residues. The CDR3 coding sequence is TGCGCCAGCAGCTTGGCCCCGGGACAGGGGAACGAGCAGTACTTC. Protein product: CASSLAPGQGNEQYF.

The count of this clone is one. DNA for the CDR3: TGTGCCACCAGCAGGACCTTTACAGGGGCCCCCTATGGCTACACCTTC. Translated, it gives CATSRTFTGAPYGYTF. This rearrangement joins TRBV15 to TRBJ1-2; TRBD1 matches 7 bases. This CDR3 has 16 amino acids. From germline, CDR1 is LNHNV and CDR2 YYDKDF (reference sequence). Trimming cost V 3 bases and J 4 bases; bases outside gene matches: 11.